The present T cell receptor (beta chain) was sequenced within a study of T cells in Graves' hyperthyroidism and ophthalmopathy. Study-wide results and caveats: Most clonotypes expanded in the thyroid (above 0.001) were also present in blood.

Germline CDR1 and CDR2: SGHTA and FQGNSA. The CDR3 extends over 17 amino acids. The J segment lost 1 base and the V segment lost 5 bases, leaving 9 bases of the junction unmatched. Regions amplified from RNA transcripts were the TCR beta CDR3 regions. RT-PCR in the first round (using the HTBI primer set) targeted the TCR CDR3. TCRdb reprocessed the multiplex PCR reads with MiXCR, giving one entry per CDR3 protein. The sample gives around 620,000 distinct CDR3 sequences, roughly 17% of which show up once; 3% to 4.5% is in the top ten. Hyperthyroidism, newly diagnosed and lasting under 2 months, affected patients aged 18 to 65. Using approximately 10 ml of fresh peripheral blood, PBMCs were prepared. This clonotype was recorded many times. Its target is unknown.

This TCR was sampled from a woman between 25 and 40 years old with Graves' hyperthyroidism. Sequencing used blood. The chain has TRBV7-2 and TRBJ2-3, with TRBD2 matching over 10 bases. CDR3 sequence: CASSLGVLAGGTDTQYF. DNA for the CDR3: TGTGCCAGCAGCCTAGGGGTCCTAGCGGGAGGCACAGATACGCAGTATTTT.